This note documents a single T cell receptor (beta chain) sequence. These data originate in a study of TIL therapy for anti-PD-1-resistant metastatic lung cancer. Study in general: Tumors had a median PD-L1 proportion score of 5% to 6.5%.

V lost 7 bases to trimming and J lost 7 bases, with 14 bases between them. Germline V gene lookup returns CDR1 SQVTM and CDR2 ANQGSEA. The CDR3 extends over 12 amino acids. The time point is: pre-treatment sample, taken before nivolumab and TIL therapy. Sequencing used immunoSEQ v3. Sequencing used immunoSEQ multiplex PCR; TCRdb keeps in-frame clones, though not all of them. Of tens of thousands of clones listed, about 70% are singletons. This receptor was obtained from a woman between 30 and 85 years old with non-small cell lung cancer. Sequencing was performed on blood, taken at baseline. This sequence joins TRBV29-1 and TRBJ2-4; D unclear. CDR3 nucleotides: TGCAGCGCCGGAAGTCGTCGTAACATTCAGTACTTC. It yields the protein CSAGSRRNIQYF.